This record concerns one TCR beta chain sequence. V dropped 6 bases and J dropped 8 bases, with 20 bases sitting between them. CDR1 and CDR2 from the germline V gene are MNHNS and SASEGT. The CDR3 contains 15 residues. The run depth of the assay was deep. Measured with immunoSEQ multiplex PCR; TCRdb has only the in-frame clones, and not every one. The sample includes roughly 660,000 clones, 90% seen only once; the top ten take 34%. The record originates from a study of shared clonotypes between healthy human individuals. CD8 memory was a combination that joined CD45RO+ cells with CCR7-negative CD45RA+ TemRA cells.

The sequencing input was memory CD8+ T cells from PBMCs. Subset of the sample: CD45RO+ cells pooled with CCR7-negative TemRA cells. The sequence was collected from a man younger than 30 in good health. Some clones in this sample may be carry-over from other donors' samples. The chain couples TRBV6-1 to TRBJ2-1; D is possibly TRBD1 or TRBD2 (7 bases each). The CDR3 region is CASRENRGGGYEQFF. The CDR3, as DNA: TGTGCCAGCAGAGAAAACAGGGGAGGGGGCTATGAGCAGTTCTTC.